Sequencing of this T cell receptor (beta chain) was carried out in a study of OX40 agonist ivuxolimab in advanced cancers. Regarding the research as a whole: Ivuxolimab was a fully human IgG2 agonistic monoclonal antibody targeting the costimulatory receptor OX40 (CD134). Intravenous ivuxolimab was administered to patients every 2 weeks at six dose levels: 0.01, 0.1, 0.3, 1.5, 3 and 10 mg/kg. Among the roughly 52 dose-escalation patients, some 19 had hepatocellular carcinoma, 15 melanoma, 9 renal cell carcinoma and 9 head and neck cancer. In the dose-escalation cohort, roughly 82% of patients were male, and the mean age was roughly 60 years with a range of roughly 23 to 90. Prior anti-PD-1, anti-PD-L1 or anti-CTLA-4 therapy was permitted, and 30% to 50% of dose-escalation patients had received checkpoint inhibitors. Partial responses occurred in three dose-escalation patients, of whom one had hepatocellular carcinoma and two had cutaneous melanoma. Peripheral TCRbeta sequencing aimed to test whether ivuxolimab altered TCR sequence diversity and caused clonal T-cell expansion. The monotherapy dose-escalation portion (N ≈ 56 patients) of the phase I ivuxolimab trial is reported in the paper. What the work shows at the level of the full study, not this receptor alone: Low levels of normalized T-cell clonal expansion were also seen in some nonresponding patients. On average, CD8+ T cells showed more expanded clones than CD4+ T cells after ivuxolimab. Antigen specificity was not determined for the clonally expanded peripheral T cells. Partial responders in the 0.1-3.0 mg/kg groups had among the lowest normalized peripheral clonal expansion, especially among CD8+ T cells. At doses of 0.1 to 3.0 mg/kg, clonal expansion of both CD4+ and CD8+ T cells in blood was seen between baseline and week 6.

From cysteine to phenylalanine, the CDR3 is 15 amino acids long. The sequence is cut down to CDR3 DNA, 45 bases in frame from base 1. V is clipped by 0 bases and J by 4 bases, and the sequence between their germline boundaries is 14 bases long. CDR1 and CDR2 are drawn from the germline V gene: SGDLS, YYNGEE. The trial excluded patients who had a history of autoimmune disease or who were on systemic immunosuppression. Peripheral blood for TCR sequencing was drawn from every dose cohort at baseline, at cycle 4 day 1 and at cycle 7 day 1. Samples came from an open-label, multicenter, first-in-human phase I dose-escalation trial of ivuxolimab. Adults with locally advanced or metastatic melanoma, renal cell, hepatocellular, or head and neck squamous cell carcinoma were enrolled in the trial. Before TCR sequencing, CD4+ T cells and CD8+ T cells from peripheral blood were sorted into separate populations.

This clone was observed a single time. What this receptor recognizes is not known. There are no base qualities to consult, and no much larger clone falls within one base. To sequence the TCRbeta CDR3 region, genomic DNA was isolated from the sorted cells. The immunoSEQ Assay was used to sequence the TCRbeta CDR3 regions. TCRdb holds this immuneACCESS table with in-frame rearrangements only. Some clones are missing; in checked studies, unresolved V genes explain under half, and the rest has no known cause. The sample profile shows roughly 110,000 clones; 90% of them were found once. The ten most abundant clones make up about 0.48% of the sample.

The input for sequencing was CD4+ or CD8+ T cells sorted from blood, taken in a trial of the OX40 agonist ivuxolimab. This TCR derives from an adult with an advanced solid tumor such as melanoma, head and neck, liver or kidney cancer. This receptor chain uses TRBV9 and TRBJ2-7, with an unclear D gene assignment. The CDR3 corresponds to CASSVGGAGVYEQYF. Here is the DNA: TGTGCCAGCAGCGTAGGAGGTGCTGGGGTATACGAGCAGTACTTC.